Shown below are 13 T cell receptor beta chains from a single sample sequenced in a study of blood T cell repertoires in COVID-19. TCRdb's table, derived via immunoSEQ multiplex PCR, lists solely in-frame clones and lacks some. The table records 280,000 or so clones, approximately 89% of them present only once. Sequencing was carried out using peripheral blood. The origin of the receptors is a woman aged 25 to 39 who had recovered from COVID-19.

The genes are TRBV6-4 and TRBJ2-3, with 7 nucleotides matching TRBD1. In germline, CDR1 is MRHNA, CDR2 SNTAGT. CDR3 size: 13 residues. The trim removed 5 bases at V and 5 bases at J, leaving 4 bases unmatched. CDR3 loop: CASSPTGEDTQYF. The DNA of the CDR3 is TGTGCCAGCAGTCCAACAGGGGAAGATACGCAGTATTTT.

This clone is a singleton in its sample. The chain carries TRBV9 and TRBJ2-3; tentatively, D is TRBD1 (6 bases). The CDR3 length is 14 residues. The V gene's germline CDR1 is SGDLS and CDR2 YYNGEE. The germline V and J ends were trimmed by 6 bases and 2 bases, with 13 bases remaining between them. The CDR3 sequence: CASTRGALTDTQYF. The DNA for the CDR3 is TGTGCCAGCACCAGGGGAGCACTCACAGATACGCAGTATTTT.

V usage is TRBV6-5 and J usage is TRBJ1-4, with 9 bases aligning to TRBD1. V gave up 7 bases and J gave up 6 bases; unmatched junction bases: 9. Per germline, CDR1 MNHEY and CDR2 SVGAGI. The CDR3 totals 15 residues. The CDR3 loop is CASTRDRTGDEKLFF. The CDR3 region has the DNA TGTGCCAGCACTAGGGACCGGACAGGGGATGAAAAACTGTTTTTT.

V and J are TRBV7-8 and TRBJ1-5, with no clear D. Trimming removed 5 bases from V and 4 bases from J, with 12 bases in between. CDR3 length: 14 residues. Germline-derived CDR1 and CDR2 are SGHVS and FQNEAQ. The CDR3 protein is CASSVDTANQPQHF. Written as DNA, the CDR3 is TGTGCCAGCAGCGTAGATACAGCAAATCAGCCCCAGCATTTT.

The chain is built from TRBV7-2 and TRBJ2-2; 9 positions agree with TRBD2. The CDR3 is 16 amino acids. CDR1 is SGHTA, CDR2 FQGNSA, per germline. Trimming removed 6 bases from V and 1 base from J; junction bases left unmatched: 6. The CDR3 coding sequence is TGTGCCAGCAGTTACTTTAGCGGGGGGAACACCGGGGAGCTGTTTTTT. It codes for CASSYFSGGNTGELFF. The full variable domain, rest sourced from reference TRBV7-2 and TRBJ2-2, is GAGVSQSPSNKVTEKGKDVELRCDPISGHTALYWYRQSLGQGLEFLIYFQGNSAPDKSGLPSDRFSAERTGGSVSTLTIQRTQQEDSAVYLCASSYFSGGNTGELFFGEGSRLTVL.

V usage is TRBV5-1 and J usage is TRBJ2-1; D uncertain. Trimming took 0 bases from V and 0 from J, leaving 10 bases between them. Per germline, CDR1 SGHRS and CDR2 YFSETQ. This CDR3 is built from 16 residues. CDR3 DNA: TGCGCCAGCAGCTTGGATGGCGGAAGCTCCTACAATGAGCAGTTCTTC. Its protein product is CASSLDGGSSYNEQFF.

V is TRBV7-8 and J is TRBJ1-2; D call uncertain. Germline V CDR1 and CDR2: SGHVS, FQNEAQ. The CDR3 extends over 13 amino acids. V was clipped by 1 base and J by 1 base, with 4 bases between them. CDR3 nucleotide sequence: TGTGCCAGCAGCTTAGACAGTAACTATGGCTACACCTTC. The encoded protein is CASSLDSNYGYTF.

Ten or more counts support this clone. V gene TRBV7-2 combines with J gene TRBJ2-7, with TRBD2 as a possible D gene (5 bases). With 5 bases removed from V and 0 bases from J, the gap between germline ends came to 14 bases. The germline CDR1 and CDR2 sequences are SGHTA and FQGNSA. This CDR3 contains 15 residues. CDR3 in amino acids: CASSGWTSGSYEQYF. The CDR3 coding sequence is TGTGCCAGCAGCGGATGGACGAGCGGCTCCTACGAGCAGTACTTC. Using reference TRBV7-2 and TRBJ2-7 for the parts outside the CDR3, the full variable domain is GAGVSQSPSNKVTEKGKDVELRCDPISGHTALYWYRQSLGQGLEFLIYFQGNSAPDKSGLPSDRFSAERTGGSVSTLTIQRTQQEDSAVYLCASSGWTSGSYEQYFGPGTRLTVT.

This chain joins TRBV7-8 and TRBJ2-3; 14 positions agree with TRBD2. V was clipped by 5 bases and J by 8 bases; unmatched bases: 12. Germline values: CDR1 SGHVS, CDR2 FQNEAQ. The CDR3 length is 17 residues. The DNA of the CDR3 is TGTGCCAGCAGCCCTCCCTATCGACTAGCGGGGGGGCGTACGCAGTATTTT. Translation: CASSPPYRLAGGRTQYF.

This rearrangement joins TRBV9 to TRBJ2-5; 9 positions match TRBD2. Trimming removed 4 bases from V and 5 bases from J; junction bases left unmatched: 12. The germline V gene has CDR1 SGDLS and CDR2 YYNGEE. This CDR3 is 16 amino acids long. CDR3 sequence reads: CASSPEGRGGLETQYF. The CDR3 nucleotides read TGTGCCAGCAGCCCTGAGGGGCGGGGGGGCCTCGAGACCCAGTACTTC.

This clone was counted many times. The chain carries TRBV28 and TRBJ1-2, with 9 bases aligning to TRBD1. This CDR3 contains 16 residues. Germline V gives CDR1 MDHEN, CDR2 SYDVKM. After removal of 7 bases from V and 8 bases from J, the junction contained 17 bases not matched to a gene. CDR3 region: CASTLEAGTGPRGYTF. As DNA, the CDR3 is TGTGCCAGCACCTTAGAGGCCGGGACAGGGCCTCGGGGCTACACCTTC.

V and J are TRBV18 and TRBJ2-5; the match to TRBD2 covers 13 bases. CDR1 and CDR2 from the germline V gene are KGHSH and LQKENI. The CDR3 is 16 residues long. The V and J ends lost 3 bases and 6 bases, in that order; junction bases with no gene match: 7. CDR3 bases: TGTGCCAGCTCACCCGAACTAGCGGGGGGGCCACAGACCCAGTACTTC. It is translated as CASSPELAGGPQTQYF. Variable domain in full (rest from reference TRBV18 and TRBJ2-5): NAGVMQNPRHLVRRRGQEARLRCSPMKGHSHVYWYRQLPEEGLKFMVYLQKENIIDESGMPKERFSAEFPKEGPSILRIQQVVRGDSAAYFCASSPELAGGPQTQYFGPGTRLLVL.

Here the CDR3 DNA reads TGTGCCAGCTCATCGGGGGACAGCCCCTACGAGCAGTACTTC. It translates to CASSSGDSPYEQYF. The chain couples TRBV18 to TRBJ2-7, with a possible D match to TRBD1 (7 bases). This CDR3 comprises 14 residues. V was cut by 5 bases and J by 2 bases, with 13 bases left in between. Germline V CDR1 and CDR2: KGHSH, LQKENI.